The 27 T cell receptor beta chains presented below share a single source sample, sequenced in a study of blood T cell repertoires in COVID-19. Sequencing was performed with immunoSEQ multiplex PCR; in TCRdb, only in-frame clones are kept and a portion is missing. This table has about 270,000 clones, approximately 88% appearing once. Specimen: peripheral blood. These receptors all come from a human donor with COVID-19, enrolled during active disease. The donor label of this sample is uncertain.

The chain carries TRBV6-6 and TRBJ2-1; weak D call: TRBD1 (6 bases). CDR1 and CDR2 from the germline V gene are MNHNY and SVGAGI (reference sequence). The CDR3 contains 15 residues. Deletions cut 7 bases from V and 10 bases from J, with 23 bases between. The DNA of the CDR3 is TGTGCCAGCAACCTACAGGGTGTCTCCACTCGGGAGCAGTTCTTC. Amino acid sequence: CASNLQGVSTREQFF.

The table lists this clone with a count of one. The rearrangement uses TRBV27 and TRBJ1-2, with 9 bases fitting TRBD1. The CDR3 runs 14 residues. V was clipped by 5 bases and J by 5 bases; unmatched bases: 6. From germline, CDR1 is MNHEY and CDR2 SMNVEV (reference sequence). CDR3 nucleotide sequence: TGTGCCAGCAGTCGTCTGGGACAGGGTTATGGCTACACCTTC. Protein sequence: CASSRLGQGYGYTF.

The chain employs TRBV30 and TRBJ1-2; D call uncertain. The V end was cut by 4 bases, the J end by 0 bases, with 6 bases between. Germline loops: CDR1 GTSNPN, CDR2 SVGIG (reference sequence). The CDR3 totals 12 residues. This chain's CDR3 is CAWTVTNYGYTF. The CDR3 bases are TGTGCCTGGACAGTAACTAACTATGGCTACACCTTC.

The chain combines TRBV2 with TRBJ1-2; the match to TRBD1 covers 9 bases. CDR1 is SNHLY and CDR2 is FYNNEI in the germline V gene. The CDR3 has 15 amino acids. Trimming cost V 6 bases and J 5 bases; bases outside gene matches: 10. The CDR3 here is CASSAGGQGRYGYTF. CDR3 nucleotide sequence: TGTGCCAGCAGCGCCGGAGGACAGGGGAGATATGGCTACACCTTC.

The CDR3 bases are TGTGCCTGGAGTGTGTGGACAGGGGCCTATGGCTACACCTTC. Amino acids: CAWSVWTGAYGYTF. The chain uses TRBV30 and TRBJ1-2, with 9 bases identical to TRBD1. Trimming at V came to 0 bases and at J to 4 bases, leaving 3 bases not matched to a gene. This CDR3 spans 14 amino acids. Germline CDR1 reads GTSNPN; CDR2 reads SVGIG (reference sequence).

The rearrangement uses TRBV28 and TRBJ2-5; 10 nucleotides align to TRBD2. The CDR3 consists of 16 residues. Germline lookup yields CDR1 MDHEN and CDR2 SYDVKM. The junction had 7 bases not matched to a gene; V was cut back by 2 bases and J by 4 bases. The CDR3 is CASSLPLAGVAETQYF. Here the CDR3 DNA reads TGTGCCAGCAGTTTACCCCTAGCGGGAGTAGCAGAGACCCAGTACTTC.

The V call is TRBV27, the J call TRBJ2-6; possibly TRBD2 for D (5 bases). V lost 6 bases and J lost 0, with 15 bases in between. There are 17 residues in the CDR3. In germline, CDR1 is MNHEY, CDR2 SMNVEV (reference sequence). Written as DNA, the CDR3 is TGTGCCAGCAGCCCTTCCCCGGGGAGCTCTGGGGCCAACGTCCTGACTTTC. It translates to CASSPSPGSSGANVLTF.

The chain recombines TRBV6-6 with TRBJ1-2; D is uncertain. Germline-derived CDR1 and CDR2 are MNHNY and SVGAGI (reference sequence). The length of the CDR3 is 12 residues. Trimming removed 6 bases from V and 5 bases from J, with 10 bases in between. The chain's CDR3 is CASSPPSYGYTF. CDR3 DNA sequence: TGTGCCAGCAGCCCTCCTAGTTATGGCTACACCTTC.

The chain links TRBV7-9 to TRBJ2-7; TRBD1 matches 10 bases. J was trimmed by 6 bases and V by 7 bases; bases with no gene match: 6. Germline V lookup: CDR1 SEHNR, CDR2 FQNEAQ (reference sequence). The CDR3 has 13 residues. The chain's CDR3 is CASTPTGGSEQYF. In DNA, the CDR3 is TGTGCCAGCACCCCGACAGGGGGCTCCGAGCAGTACTTC. Complete variable domain (other parts from reference TRBV7-9 and TRBJ2-7): DTGVSQNPRHKITKRGQNVTFRCDPISEHNRLYWYRQTLGQGPEFLTYFQNEAQLEKSRLLSDRFSAERPKGSFSTLEIQRTEQGDSAMYLCASTPTGGSEQYFGPGTRLTVT.

The table lists this clone with a few counts. This sequence joins TRBV2 and TRBJ2-1; no definite D call. CDR1 is SNHLY, CDR2 FYNNEI, per germline. V was clipped by 11 bases and J by 0 bases, with 11 bases between them. CDR3 length equals 13 residues. CDR3 protein: CARDSSSYNEQFF. Here the CDR3 DNA reads TGTGCCCGAGACTCGAGCTCCTACAATGAGCAGTTCTTC.

A few counts support this clone. For the CDR3, the DNA is TGCGCCAGCAGCGACAGGGGCATGAACACTGAAGCTTTCTTT. Protein: CASSDRGMNTEAFF. V gene TRBV5-1 combines with J gene TRBJ1-1; 8 positions agree with TRBD1. Trimming removed 4 bases from V and 0 bases from J; junction bases left unmatched: 2. There are 14 residues in the CDR3. Germline lookup yields CDR1 SGHRS and CDR2 YFSETQ.

The chain couples TRBV5-1 to TRBJ1-5; D is perhaps TRBD1 (6 bases). The CDR3 consists of 13 residues. V lost 5 bases and J 0 bases, leaving 6 bases between the germline ends. Germline V gives CDR1 SGHRS, CDR2 YFSETQ. The CDR3 coding sequence is TGCGCCAGCAGACAGGGTAGCAATCAGCCCCAGCATTTT. The encoded protein is CASRQGSNQPQHF.

This sequence joins TRBV4-3 and TRBJ2-3; tentatively, D is TRBD1 (5 bases). The CDR3 length is 14 residues. Trimming pared 1 base from V and 8 bases from J, leaving 13 bases between. Germline V lookup: CDR1 LGHNA, CDR2 YSLEER. The CDR3 spells CASSQGSRASTQYF. The CDR3 DNA is TGCGCCAGCAGCCAAGGTTCCAGGGCAAGTACGCAGTATTTT.

The rearrangement joins TRBV6-2 or TRBV6-3 to TRBJ2-1; no clear D gene. The germline gives CDR1 MNHEY, CDR2 SVGEGT. V shed 5 bases and J shed 7 bases, with 12 bases lying between them. This CDR3 is built from 13 residues. The CDR3 region has the DNA TGTGCCAGCAGTCAAACACGCTTTAATGAGCAGTTCTTC. This gives the protein CASSQTRFNEQFF.

V is TRBV19 and J is TRBJ1-5, with 7 bases identical to TRBD1. The CDR3 loop spans 16 amino acids. V lost 0 bases and J lost 0; bases outside the gene matches: 2. The germline gives CDR1 LNHDA, CDR2 SQIVND (reference sequence). The CDR3 sequence: CASSIDGTVSNQPQHF. CDR3 nucleotide sequence: TGTGCCAGTAGTATAGATGGGACAGTTAGCAATCAGCCCCAGCATTTT.

This clone showed up just a few times. CDR3 residues: CASSLDRGAGNTIYF. CDR3 nucleotide sequence: TGTGCCAGCAGCTTGGACAGGGGCGCTGGAAACACCATATATTTT. The rearrangement joins TRBV5-4 to TRBJ1-3; 7 positions match TRBD1. Losses at the gene ends were 0 bases for V and 2 bases for J; bases not matched to a gene: 2. The CDR3 has 15 amino acids. CDR1 is SGHNT and CDR2 is YYREEE in the germline V gene (reference sequence).

The count of this clone is one. V gene TRBV14 combines with J gene TRBJ2-7; TRBD1 is a possible D gene (6 bases). Germline V gene lookup returns CDR1 SGHDN and CDR2 FVKESK. Trimming cost V 4 bases and J 3 bases, with 16 bases left between them. CDR3 length: 15 residues. The CDR3 DNA follows: TGTGCCAGCAGCCTGTTACAGGGAGTAGGCTACGAGCAGTACTTC. Residues: CASSLLQGVGYEQYF.

The chain links TRBV9 to TRBJ2-5; 7 nucleotides line up with TRBD2. CDR3 length equals 14 residues. CDR1 is SGDLS, CDR2 YYNGEE, per germline. The V segment lost 0 bases and the J segment 7 bases; nucleotides outside the gene matches: 6. The CDR3 bases are TGTGCCAGCAGCGTAGGAGGGGAGCGGGGGACCCAGTACTTC. Amino acid sequence: CASSVGGERGTQYF.

In its sample, this clone was seen once. The V call is TRBV9, the J call TRBJ1-6; D gene uncertain. There are 15 residues in the CDR3. Trimming removed 0 bases from V and 8 bases from J, with 12 bases in between. Germline-derived CDR1 and CDR2 are SGDLS and YYNGEE. The CDR3 DNA is TGTGCCAGCAGCGTAGGGCCGGGGAGAGATTCACCCCTCCACTTT. Its protein product is CASSVGPGRDSPLHF.

This chain uses TRBV7-6 with TRBJ1-1, with D maybe TRBD1 (5 bases). Trimming shortened V by 5 bases and J by 0 bases, and 7 bases separated the two germline ends. This CDR3 has 13 amino acids. The V gene's germline CDR1 is SGHVS and CDR2 FNYEAQ. CDR3 in amino acids: CASSQDMNTEAFF. In DNA form, the CDR3 reads TGTGCCAGCAGCCAGGACATGAACACTGAAGCTTTCTTT.

The chain employs TRBV29-1 and TRBJ1-1; 7 nucleotides align to TRBD1. J gave up 0 bases and V 4 bases, and 5 bases lay outside the gene matches. The CDR3 extends over 14 amino acids. The germline V gene has CDR1 SQVTM and CDR2 ANQGSEA. The CDR3 protein is CSVGVTGLNTEAFF. CDR3 nucleotide sequence: TGCAGCGTTGGGGTGACAGGGTTGAACACTGAAGCTTTCTTT.

The chain carries TRBV5-4 and TRBJ1-2; 8 nucleotides match TRBD1. Germline V gives CDR1 SGHNT, CDR2 YYREEE (reference sequence). This CDR3 contains 14 residues. Unmatched junction bases numbered 4, after V lost 2 bases and J lost 4 bases. The CDR3 here is CASSFGTGGYGYTF. DNA for the CDR3: TGTGCCAGCAGCTTTGGCACAGGGGGCTATGGCTACACCTTC. Variable domain in full (rest from reference TRBV5-4 and TRBJ1-2): ETGVTQSPTHLIKTRGQQVTLRCSSQSGHNTVSWYQQALGQGPQFIFQYYREEENGRGNFPPRFSGLQFPNYSSELNVNALELDDSALYLCASSFGTGGYGYTFGSGTRLTVV.

This chain uses TRBV6-6 with TRBJ1-1, with 8 nucleotides matching TRBD1. This CDR3 comprises 14 residues. Looked up from germline, CDR1 is MNHNY and CDR2 is SVGAGI (reference sequence). Trimming removed 4 bases from V and 0 bases from J; junction bases left unmatched: 1. The CDR3: CASSSDRVNTEAFF. The CDR3 DNA reads as TGTGCCAGCAGTTCGGACAGGGTGAACACTGAAGCTTTCTTT.

The chain links TRBV4-1 to TRBJ2-7; D is uncertain. CDR1 MGHRA and CDR2 YSYEKL come from the germline V gene. V was cut by 0 bases and J by 5 bases, with 23 bases left in between. The CDR3 has 18 amino acids. The CDR3 is CASSQDPSHTVTWDEQYF. The CDR3, as DNA: TGCGCCAGCAGCCAAGATCCCTCGCACACGGTGACTTGGGACGAGCAGTACTTC.

This clone was observed a few times. This rearrangement joins TRBV18 to TRBJ1-1, with TRBD1 matching over 7 bases. This CDR3 spans 15 amino acids. J was trimmed by 3 bases and V by 6 bases; bases with no gene match: 10. Germline loops: CDR1 KGHSH, CDR2 LQKENI. CDR3 coding DNA: TGTGCCAGCTCGCGCCAAGGACAGGTGGACACTGAAGCTTTCTTT. Its translation is CASSRQGQVDTEAFF.

The V gene is TRBV5-1, the J gene TRBJ2-5; 13 bases are shared with TRBD2. The CDR3 extends over 17 amino acids. The V gene end was trimmed by 3 bases and the J gene end by 2 bases; junction bases not matched to a gene: 7. Germline V gives CDR1 SGHRS, CDR2 YFSETQ. DNA of the CDR3: TGCGCCAGCAGCTGGGGACCGGGACTAGCGGGACAAGAGACCCAGTACTTC. This gives the protein CASSWGPGLAGQETQYF.

The V and J genes are TRBV15 and TRBJ2-2; possibly TRBD2 for D (6 bases). CDR3 length equals 14 residues. Germline CDR1 is LNHNV and CDR2 is YYDKDF (reference sequence). Trimming shortened V by 0 bases and J by 6 bases, and 8 bases separated the two germline ends. This chain's CDR3 is CATSRDTGAGELFF. CDR3 nucleotide sequence: TGTGCCACCAGCAGAGATACGGGGGCCGGGGAGCTGTTTTTT.